This record covers a single TCR beta chain. The antigen is undetermined. This entry belongs to a study of tumor and adjacent non-tumor tissue in lung cancer. Study-wide findings and caveats: Compared with tumor, normal lung showed significantly lower TCR diversity.

Three rounds of nested PCR, following a modified ARM-PCR protocol, produced the TCRbeta library. TCRdb analysed the multiplex PCR reads with MiXCR anew, one entry per CDR3 protein. In the table there are around 50,000 distinct CDR3 sequences, around 67% of which are singletons. RNA was extracted from bulk tissue without any cell sorting. Distant lung tissue was collected more than 3 cm away from the tumor edge. Between August and November 2014, newly diagnosed, chemotherapy-naive lung cancer patients underwent thoracic surgery in China. Germline V gene data show CDR1 as MDHEN and CDR2 as SYDVKM. The V gene lost 6 bases and the J gene lost 7 bases, with 19 bases spanning the gap. CDR3 size: 14 residues.

The sequence came from a woman in her 70s with non-small cell lung cancer. Sequencing was carried out using distant non-tumor lung tissue. The genes are TRBV28 and TRBJ2-7; D is uncertain. The CDR3 nucleotides read TGTGCCAGCAGCAGACCGGGCTTTGATAGAGAGCAGTACTTC. It encodes CASSRPGFDREQYF.